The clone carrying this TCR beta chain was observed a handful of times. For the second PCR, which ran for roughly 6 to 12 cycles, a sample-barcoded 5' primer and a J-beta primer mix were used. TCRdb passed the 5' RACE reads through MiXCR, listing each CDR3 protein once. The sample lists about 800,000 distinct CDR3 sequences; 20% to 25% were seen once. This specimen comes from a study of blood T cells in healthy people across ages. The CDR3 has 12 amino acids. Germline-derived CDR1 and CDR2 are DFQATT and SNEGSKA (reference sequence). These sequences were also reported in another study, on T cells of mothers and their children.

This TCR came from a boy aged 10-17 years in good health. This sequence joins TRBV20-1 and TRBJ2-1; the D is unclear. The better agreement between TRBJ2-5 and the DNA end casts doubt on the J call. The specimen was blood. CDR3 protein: CSAGRRQETQYF. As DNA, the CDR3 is TGCAGTGCCGGACGTAGACAAGAGACCCAGTACTTC.